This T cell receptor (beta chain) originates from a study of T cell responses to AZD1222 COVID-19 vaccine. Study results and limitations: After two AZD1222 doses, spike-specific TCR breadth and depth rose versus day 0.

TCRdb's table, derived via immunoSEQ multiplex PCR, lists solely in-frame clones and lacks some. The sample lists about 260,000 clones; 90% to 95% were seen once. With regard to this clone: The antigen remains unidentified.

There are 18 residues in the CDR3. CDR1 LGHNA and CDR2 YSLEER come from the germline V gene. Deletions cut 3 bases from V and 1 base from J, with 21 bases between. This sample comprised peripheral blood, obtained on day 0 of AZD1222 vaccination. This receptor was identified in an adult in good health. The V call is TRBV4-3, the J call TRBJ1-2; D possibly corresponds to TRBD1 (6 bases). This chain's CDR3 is CASSHSPGRTERNYGYTF. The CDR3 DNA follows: TGCGCCAGCAGCCATTCTCCTGGGAGGACAGAGCGTAACTATGGCTACACCTTC.